By its share, the clone carrying this T cell receptor beta chain is medium-sized. Its target is not known. Specified time point: sample taken at primary tumor resection. Unsorted whole RNA of tumor, nontumor lung or frozen PBMC was sequenced. The source of the sample is a study of spatial heterogeneity in lung cancer. General study points: It was found that expanded intratumoral alpha and beta TCR counts tracked tumor mutation counts.

TCRdb independently ran MiXCR on the 5' RACE reads; one entry per CDR3 protein. The repertoire includes a few thousand distinct CDR3 sequences, 8.5% of them detected once, and roughly 8.9% sits in the top ten. Sequenced material: lung tumor tissue, taken at surgery. The TCR originated in a male donor with early-stage non-small cell lung cancer.

This chain's CDR3 is CASTPPAGGNEQFF. CDR3 bases: TGTGCCAGCACCCCCCCGGCAGGTGGCAATGAGCAGTTCTTC. V is TRBV12-3 or TRBV12-4 and J is TRBJ2-1, with D unclear. This CDR3 has 14 amino acids. V was clipped by 7 bases and J by 6 bases, with 16 bases between them.